A selection of T cell receptor beta chains follows, all from one sample in a study of T cell repertoires in cytomegalovirus infection. TCRdb used MiXCR to reprocess the reads, holding one entry per CDR3 protein. Of 250,000 to 300,000 distinct CDR3 sequences in the sample, roughly an eighth were seen once. The source material was PBMCs. These receptors were taken from a human donor in good health (CMV status not recorded). Some clones in this sample may be carry-over from other donors' samples. Each CDR3 is given with its conserved first and last residue. A D gene is named only where the DNA matches it firmly. Some rows have no size entry. The others give once, few or many, or a class for an expanded clone.

size,D,V,J,DNA,CDR3
many,.,TRBV7-2,TRBJ2-7,TGTGCCAGCAGCTTAGTTCTTACACCGGGGCCCGATTACGAGCAGTACTTC,CASSLVLTPGPDYEQYF
few,.,TRBV20-1,TRBJ1-1,TGCAGTGCTAGTCTCGGCAGGGAAGCTTTCTTT,CSASLGREAFF
many,TRBD2,TRBV12-3/TRBV12-4,TRBJ2-1,TGTGCCAGCAGTAGCCGCGCGGTTCGGGGGGATGAGCAGTTCTTC,CASSSRAVRGDEQFF
few,.,TRBV12-5,TRBJ1-2,TGTGCTAGTGGACCCATTCGGGGGCCAGTCTCCAGCTATGGCTACACCTTC,CASGPIRGPVSSYGYTF
few,.,TRBV3-1,TRBJ2-1,TGTGCCAGCAGCCAAGCGACAGAGCAGTTCTTC,CASSQATEQFF
many,.,TRBV27,TRBJ2-1,TGTGCCAGCAGCGTGGGTGTGGATAACAATGAGCAGTTCTTC,CASSVGVDNNEQFF
few,.,TRBV14,TRBJ2-1,TGTGCCAGCAGCCAAGGTGGTTCCTTCCCCTACAATGAGCAGTTCTTC,CASSQGGSFPYNEQFF
.,.,TRBV19,TRBJ1-5,TGTGCCAGTAGTAAGACCGGAGGAAATCAGCCCCAGCATTTT,CASSKTGGNQPQHF
few,.,TRBV29-1,TRBJ1-1,TGCAGCGTTGAATCAGGCCGGAACACTGAAGCTTTCTTT,CSVESGRNTEAFF
.,.,TRBV11-2,TRBJ2-1,TGTGCCAGCAGTTTTAAAAGCGGCGACTACAATGAGCAGTTCTTC,CASSFKSGDYNEQFF
many,.,TRBV6-6,TRBJ1-2,TGTGCCAGCAGTTATGATGGGGGCGGCTACACCTTC,CASSYDGGGYTF
.,TRBD1,TRBV4-1,TRBJ1-4,TGCGCCAGCAGCGCCCGACAGGGAAGTTTTGAAAAACTGTTTTTT,CASSARQGSFEKLFF
many,TRBD1,TRBV7-2,TRBJ1-3,TGTGCCAGCAGCCTAGGACAGGGGAGCTCTGGAAACACCATATATTTT,CASSLGQGSSGNTIYF
.,.,TRBV20-1,TRBJ2-5,TGCAGTGCTAGAGATCCGGGGCTCCAAGAGACCCAGTACTTC,CSARDPGLQETQYF
many,.,TRBV7-2,TRBJ1-1,TGTGCCAGCAGCTTAAGTCCCTTATTTAAAGCTTTCTTT,CASSLSPLFKAFF
many,.,TRBV4-1,TRBJ2-3,TGCGCCAGCAGCCATCGGGGGGATACGCAGTATTTT,CASSHRGDTQYF
.,TRBD2,TRBV10-3,TRBJ2-3,TGTGCCATCAGAAACCCACTAGCGTCGGAGAATACGCAGTATTTT,CAIRNPLASENTQYF
.,.,TRBV20-1,TRBJ2-1,TGCAGTGCCCCGGGACTGTCGAACAATGAGCAGTTCTTC,CSAPGLSNNEQFF
.,.,TRBV2,TRBJ2-3,TGTGCCAGTCTCAGGAAAAATACGCAGTATTTT,CASLRKNTQYF